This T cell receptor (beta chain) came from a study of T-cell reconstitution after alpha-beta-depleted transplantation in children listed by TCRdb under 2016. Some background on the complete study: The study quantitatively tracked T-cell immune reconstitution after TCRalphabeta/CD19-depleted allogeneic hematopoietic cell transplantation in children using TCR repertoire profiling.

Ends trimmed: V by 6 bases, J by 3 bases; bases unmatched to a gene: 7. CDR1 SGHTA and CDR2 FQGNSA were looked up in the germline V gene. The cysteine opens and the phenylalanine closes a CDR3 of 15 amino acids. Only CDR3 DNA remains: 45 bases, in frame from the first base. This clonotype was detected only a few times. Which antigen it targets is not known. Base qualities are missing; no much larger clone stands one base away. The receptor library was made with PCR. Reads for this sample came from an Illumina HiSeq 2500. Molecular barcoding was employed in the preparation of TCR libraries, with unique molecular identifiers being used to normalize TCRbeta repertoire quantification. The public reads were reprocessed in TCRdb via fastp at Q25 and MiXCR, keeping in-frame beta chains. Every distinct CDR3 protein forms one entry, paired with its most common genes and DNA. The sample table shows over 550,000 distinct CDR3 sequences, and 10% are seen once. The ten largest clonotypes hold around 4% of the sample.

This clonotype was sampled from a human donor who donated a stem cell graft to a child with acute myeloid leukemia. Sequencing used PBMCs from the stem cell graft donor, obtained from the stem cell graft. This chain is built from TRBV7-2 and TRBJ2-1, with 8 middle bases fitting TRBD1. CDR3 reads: CASRRQGTSYNEQFF. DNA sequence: TGTGCCAGCAGGAGACAGGGGACAAGCTACAATGAGCAGTTCTTC.